This T cell receptor (beta chain) was observed in a study of regulatory T cells in long-lasting Graves disease. For the study at large: Those Graves' patients who were newly diagnosed had been on antithyroid drugs under 3 months. Study-wide results and limits: The study found lower TCR diversity in persistent Graves' patients than in newly diagnosed ones.

This clonotype was found many times. What it binds is unknown. Arm-PCR of CDR3 regions with iRepertoire HTBI primers generated TCR beta libraries. Via MiXCR, TCRdb re-called the multiplex PCR reads, giving one row per CDR3 protein. Found here are roughly 560,000 distinct CDR3 sequences, around 12% of them singletons; the top ten hold over 7%. This CDR3 spans 13 amino acids. Unmatched junction bases numbered 3, after V lost 4 bases and J lost 4 bases. Looked up from germline, CDR1 is MNHEY and CDR2 is SVGAGI. Time point in this sample: newly diagnosed GD, antithyroid drugs for less than 3 months. Isolated PBMC RNA provided the starting material for the TCR library. An endocrinology department in Xi'an, China, recruited the patients. Blood from the periphery, about 9 milliliters in all, was drawn into EDTA tubes. In addition, the sample was reused for a study of T cells in Graves' hyperthyroidism and ophthalmopathy.

This TCR was sampled from a woman aged 25 to 45 with Graves disease. Specimen: peripheral blood mononuclear cells (PBMCs), collected at new diagnosis, from a patient treated with antithyroid drugs. J is TRBJ2-5 and V is TRBV6-5, with 7 bases fitting TRBD2. CDR3 region: CASSWGGPETQYF. The CDR3 bases are TGTGCCAGCAGTTGGGGGGGACCAGAGACCCAGTACTTC.